One and the same sample provided the 7 T cell receptor beta chains below, sequenced in a study of T cells after posttransplantation cyclophosphamide. Method: immunoSEQ multiplex PCR; TCRdb's copy keeps in-frame clones and lacks some. The sample has some 64,000 clones, 93% seen once. Sequencing input: PBMCs. These receptors were obtained from a woman under 40 in good health and a related stem cell transplant donor.

This sequence joins TRBV21-1 and TRBJ1-1; the table's TRBD1 call for D was not verified on the DNA. TRBV21-1 is shown as a pseudogene. This CDR3 comprises 18 residues. Here the CDR3 DNA reads TGTGCCAGCAGCATCCCGGGTGACAGGGGCGGTTTTGTCACTGAAGCTTTCTTT. Encoded protein: CASSIPGDRGGFVTEAFF.

This clone was seen a few times. This chain joins TRBV2 and TRBJ2-7; D unresolved. The germline V gene has CDR1 SNHLY and CDR2 FYNNEI. The CDR3 covers 13 residues. The V gene lost 4 bases and the J gene lost 2 bases, with 9 bases spanning the gap. CDR3 sequence (DNA): TGTGCCAGCAGTGTGGGATCTACCTACGAGCAGTACTTC. It is translated as CASSVGSTYEQYF.

V is TRBV7-2 and J is TRBJ2-2; D remains unclear. This CDR3 spans 14 amino acids. Germline CDR1 and CDR2: SGHTA and FQGNSA. V was clipped by 1 base and J by 3 bases, with 6 bases between them. The CDR3: CASSLERYTGELFF. The CDR3 DNA reads as TGTGCCAGCAGCTTAGAGCGCTACACCGGGGAGCTGTTTTTT.

The rearrangement links TRBV5-1 to TRBJ2-3; TRBD1 matches at 7 bases. The germline gives CDR1 SGHRS, CDR2 YFSETQ. The CDR3 consists of 14 residues. Unmatched junction bases numbered 6, after V lost 4 bases and J lost 4 bases. The CDR3 DNA reads TGCGCCAGCAGCCAACGACAGGGCCCAGATACGCAGTATTTT. It specifies CASSQRQGPDTQYF. Using reference TRBV5-1 and TRBJ2-3 for the parts outside the CDR3, the full variable domain is KAGVTQTPRYLIKTRGQQVTLSCSPISGHRSVSWYQQTPGQGLQFLFEYFSETQRNKGNFPGRFSGRQFSNSRSEMNVSTLELGDSALYLCASSQRQGPDTQYFGPGTRLTVL.

The rearrangement links TRBV10-3 to TRBJ1-5, with D hard to call. Per germline, CDR1 ENHRY and CDR2 SYGVKD. V was trimmed by 7 bases and J by 1 base, leaving 8 bases between them. The CDR3 is 13 amino acids. The CDR3 spells CAITPGSNQPQHF. CDR3 bases: TGTGCCATCACCCCCGGGAGCAATCAGCCCCAGCATTTT.

The chain links TRBV5-4 to TRBJ2-7, with D perhaps TRBD2 (6 bases). V lost 4 bases to trimming and J lost 1 base, with 15 bases between them. The length of the CDR3 is 15 residues. The germline V gene has CDR1 SGHNT and CDR2 YYREEE (reference sequence). The chain's CDR3 is CASSKTSLGSYEQYF. CDR3 nucleotide sequence: TGTGCCAGCAGCAAAACTAGCCTCGGTTCCTACGAGCAGTACTTC.

The chain joins TRBV2 to TRBJ1-4; 10 nucleotides agree with TRBD1. Germline CDR1 SNHLY, CDR2 FYNNEI. This CDR3 has 14 residues. Unmatched junction bases numbered 8, after V lost 8 bases and J lost 8 bases. CDR3 coding DNA: TGTGCCAGCGCCCGGGACAGGGGACCGGAAAAACTGTTTTTT. This encodes CASARDRGPEKLFF.